This record looks at one TCR beta chain sequence and its context. Other DNA sequences of this sample code for an identical CDR3. This sample is drawn from a study of Ad26.COV2.S vaccination and SARS-CoV-2 variants. The assay was immunoSEQ multiplex PCR, and TCRdb's table has in-frame clones only and misses some. The data show about 410,000 clones, 92% seen once. With 2 bases removed from V and 5 bases from J, the gap between germline ends came to 18 bases. The germline gives CDR1 ENHRY, CDR2 SYGVKD. The CDR3 length is 16 residues. Treatment noted: 15 to 20 received Ad26.COV2.S at low or high dose, single or two shots; 5 received placebo; per-sample allocation not given. Vaccine and placebo recipients were sampled on day 63 after the first injection. Its platform was an Ad26 vector, and its expressed antigen was Wuhan-strain SARS-CoV-2 spike.

This TCR derives from a person aged 18-60 years who received the Ad26.COV2.S COVID-19 vaccine or a placebo. The V gene is TRBV10-3, the J gene TRBJ1-1, with a weak D call TRBD1 (5 bases). This specimen consisted of peripheral blood, obtained in a trial of Ad26.COV2.S vaccine versus placebo. The CDR3 coding sequence is TGTGCCATCAGTGAGGGAGGGGCGGGTCGAGGGACTGAAGCTTTCTTT. Amino acids: CAISEGGAGRGTEAFF.